The 20 T cell receptor beta chains given below trace back to one sample, sequenced in a study of blood T cell repertoires in COVID-19. The table came from immunoSEQ multiplex PCR; TCRdb's copy has only in-frame clones and leaves some out. The table shows fewer than 300,000 clones, with about nine tenths occurring only once. The sequenced sample consisted of peripheral blood. The receptors derive from a woman in her thirties or forties who had recovered from COVID-19.

This clone came up once. The chain is built from TRBV4-2 and TRBJ2-1; 7 bases agree with TRBD2. J was trimmed by 4 bases and V by 4 bases; bases with no gene match: 13. This CDR3 contains 17 residues. In germline, CDR1 is LGHNA, CDR2 YNFKEQ. The CDR3 sequence: CASSLDAGETLYNEQFF. The CDR3 region has the DNA TGTGCCAGCAGCCTGGACGCGGGGGAGACCCTTTACAATGAGCAGTTCTTC.

The chain has TRBV27 and TRBJ2-2; TRBD2 matches 11 bases. The CDR3 contains 17 residues. V trimming: 5 bases; J trimming: 7 bases; junction bases outside the gene matches: 12. CDR1 MNHEY and CDR2 SMNVEV come from the germline V gene (reference sequence). The CDR3 DNA sequence: TGTGCCAGCAGTCCCCGCGCTAGCGGGGGGAGGAGCGGGGAGCTGTTTTTT. Protein sequence: CASSPRASGGRSGELFF.

The gene calls are TRBV18 and TRBJ1-2; a possible D gene is TRBD1 (5 bases). V was clipped by 5 bases and J by 8 bases, with 18 bases between them. The CDR3 has 14 residues. Germline values: CDR1 KGHSH, CDR2 LQKENI. CDR3 DNA: TGTGCCAGCTCAACCGACGGGGGGGTCACGGGCTACACCTTC. Its translation: CASSTDGGVTGYTF.

This chain connects TRBV6-4 to TRBJ2-1; TRBD2 aligns across 10 bases. CDR3 length equals 16 residues. Germline loops: CDR1 MRHNA, CDR2 SNTAGT. Germline trimming cut 2 bases from V and 5 bases from J; bases unmatched to any gene: 6. The CDR3 coding sequence is TGTGCCAGCAGTGACCTAGCGGGGGACCTCGACAATGAGCAGTTCTTC. It yields the protein CASSDLAGDLDNEQFF.

The J gene is TRBJ2-3, the V gene TRBV4-2, with 13 nucleotides matching TRBD2. There are 15 residues in the CDR3. Germline lookup yields CDR1 LGHNA and CDR2 YNFKEQ. J gave up 4 bases and V 3 bases, and 1 base lay outside the gene matches. The CDR3: CASSQGTSGADTQYF. The CDR3 DNA is TGTGCCAGCAGCCAGGGGACTAGCGGGGCAGATACGCAGTATTTT.

The CDR3 coding sequence is TGCGCCAGCAGCGCCTCGGGATACCAAGAGACCCAGTACTTC. Its protein product is CASSASGYQETQYF. The chain recombines TRBV5-1 with TRBJ2-5, with D perhaps matching TRBD2 (5 bases). Per the germline V gene, CDR1 is SGHRS and CDR2 is YFSETQ. Trimming cost V 4 bases and J 0 bases, with 10 bases left between them. This CDR3 region has 14 residues.

The chain couples TRBV19 to TRBJ1-1, with TRBD1 identical over 9 bases. Trimming cost V 5 bases and J 12 bases; bases outside gene matches: 16. This CDR3 comprises 15 residues. Germline assignment: CDR1 LNHDA and CDR2 SQIVND (reference sequence). CDR3 DNA: TGTGCCAGTAGTCCCCTATGGGGACAGGGTCCTGTAACTTTCTTT. This encodes CASSPLWGQGPVTFF.

The CDR3 sequence: CASSPLWGGNSPLHF. DNA of the CDR3: TGTGCCAGCAGCCCGTTGTGGGGCGGTAATTCACCCCTCCACTTT. The genes are TRBV3-1 (or the pseudogene TRBV3-2) and TRBJ1-6; perhaps TRBD1 as D (5 bases). Germline CDR1 is LGHDT and CDR2 is YNNKEL (reference sequence). The CDR3 covers 15 residues. The V and J ends lost 4 bases and 6 bases respectively, with 13 bases between them.

The rearrangement joins TRBV6-2 or TRBV6-3 to TRBJ1-5, with D unresolved. V was clipped by 5 bases and J by 0 bases, with 11 bases between them. Germline lookup yields CDR1 MNHEY and CDR2 SVGEGT. This CDR3 has 15 amino acids. Written as DNA, the CDR3 is TGTGCCAGCAGTCCGGGGTCGTATAGCAATCAGCCCCAGCATTTT. Translated: CASSPGSYSNQPQHF.

V gene TRBV7-3 combines with J gene TRBJ1-2, with D perhaps matching TRBD1 (5 bases). The germline CDR1 and CDR2 sequences are SGHTA and FQGTGA. The CDR3 sequence is 14 residues long. With 2 bases removed from V and 4 bases from J, the gap between germline ends came to 11 bases. In nucleotides, the CDR3 is TGTGCCAGCAGCTTAGTCGGGGGATCCTATGGCTACACCTTC. Its protein is CASSLVGGSYGYTF.

The rearrangement links TRBV5-1 to TRBJ1-4; the match to TRBD1 covers 8 bases. This CDR3 spans 14 amino acids. V lost 3 bases and J lost 8; bases outside the gene matches: 6. Germline lookup yields CDR1 SGHRS and CDR2 YFSETQ. CDR3 bases: TGCGCCAGCAGCTACGGACAGGGACGGGAAAAACTGTTTTTT. Its protein is CASSYGQGREKLFF.

This chain joins TRBV5-1 and TRBJ1-2; D is possibly TRBD1 (5 bases). Trimming stripped 0 bases from V and 2 bases from J, with 17 bases between. Germline CDR1 is SGHRS and CDR2 is YFSETQ. CDR3 length: 17 residues. CDR3 residues: CASSLAWGDGGNYGYTF. The CDR3 region has the DNA TGCGCCAGCAGCTTGGCATGGGGGGACGGAGGAAACTATGGCTACACCTTC.

The gene calls are TRBV5-1 and TRBJ2-1; D is possibly TRBD1 (5 bases). Germline-derived CDR1 and CDR2 are SGHRS and YFSETQ. V lost 4 bases and J lost 0, with 11 bases in between. The CDR3 covers 15 residues. The CDR3 DNA sequence: TGCGCCAGCAGCGTGGACACCCGCTCCTACAATGAGCAGTTCTTC. It yields the protein CASSVDTRSYNEQFF. The variable domain in full, completed from reference TRBV5-1 and TRBJ2-1, reads KAGVTQTPRYLIKTRGQQVTLSCSPISGHRSVSWYQQTPGQGLQFLFEYFSETQRNKGNFPGRFSGRQFSNSRSEMNVSTLELGDSALYLCASSVDTRSYNEQFFGPGTRLTVL.

The rearrangement joins TRBV3-1 (or the pseudogene TRBV3-2) to TRBJ1-2, with unresolved D. Germline values: CDR1 LGHDT, CDR2 YNNKEL (reference sequence). V was clipped by 4 bases and J by 0 bases, with 9 bases between them. This CDR3 is built from 14 residues. The CDR3 region is CASSRVSTNYGYTF. In nucleotides, the CDR3 is TGTGCCAGCAGCCGAGTCTCTACTAACTATGGCTACACCTTC.

This sequence joins TRBV9 and TRBJ2-1; 9 bases are a match to TRBD2. Germline V gene sequence: CDR1 SGDLS, CDR2 YYNGEE. The CDR3 runs 17 residues. After removal of 4 bases from V and 4 bases from J, the junction contained 12 bases not matched to a gene. CDR3 sequence (DNA): TGTGCCAGCAGCCAACTTTCAGGCGGGGGGGGTTACAATGAGCAGTTCTTC. It codes for CASSQLSGGGGYNEQFF.

This chain joins TRBV2 and TRBJ1-6; tentatively, D is TRBD1 (6 bases). The germline CDR1 and CDR2 sequences are SNHLY and FYNNEI. The CDR3 extends over 17 amino acids. The V end lost 5 bases, the J end lost 8 bases, and 22 bases lay between the germline ends. Here the CDR3 DNA reads TGTGCCAGCAGTTCGCCCCCGGGGGGCCTTAGGGATTCACCCCTCCACTTT. Translated, it gives CASSSPPGGLRDSPLHF.

The chain uses TRBV27 and TRBJ2-3; TRBD2 aligns across 12 bases. The junction had 11 bases not matched to a gene; V was cut back by 6 bases and J by 4 bases. The CDR3 runs to 17 residues. From germline, CDR1 is MNHEY and CDR2 SMNVEV (reference sequence). The CDR3 is CASRKLAGGQTADTQYF. In DNA, the CDR3 is TGTGCCAGCAGGAAACTAGCGGGGGGCCAAACTGCAGATACGCAGTATTTT.

This chain links TRBV5-1 with TRBJ2-3, with D possibly matching TRBD1 (5 bases). Germline V lookup: CDR1 SGHRS, CDR2 YFSETQ. V was pared by 3 bases and J by 5 bases, with 13 bases between. CDR3 length: 14 amino acids. The CDR3 nucleotides are TGCGCCAGCAGCTGGGGCCCCTCCGGAGATACGCAGTATTTT. As protein: CASSWGPSGDTQYF.

The gene calls are TRBV7-2 and TRBJ1-2, with 9 bases that match TRBD1. In germline, CDR1 is SGHTA, CDR2 FQGNSA. V lost 6 bases to trimming and J lost 5 bases; unmatched junction nucleotides: 4. This CDR3 is 13 amino acids long. CDR3 residues: CASSAGTGYGYTF. CDR3 sequence (DNA): TGTGCCAGCAGTGCCGGGACAGGGTATGGCTACACCTTC.

The J gene is TRBJ2-1, the V gene TRBV3-1 (or the pseudogene TRBV3-2); 8 bases agree with TRBD2. Germline V gene lookup returns CDR1 LGHDT and CDR2 YNNKEL (reference sequence). Germline trimming cut 4 bases from V and 10 bases from J; bases unmatched to any gene: 9. The CDR3 length is 14 residues. For the CDR3, the DNA is TGTGCCAGCAGCCCGAGCGGGGGTTATGTCGAGCAGTTCTTC. Protein product: CASSPSGGYVEQFF.